The rows below give T cell receptor beta chains drawn from one sample of a study of cytomegalovirus exposure and HLA in healthy donors. Measured with immunoSEQ multiplex PCR; TCRdb has only the in-frame clones, and not every one. This sample has 150,000 to 200,000 clones; around 80% occur once, and the top ten carry approximately 1.5%. Sequenced: PBMCs. The receptors come from a woman in her thirties in good health and CMV-seropositive. Each CDR3 is given with its conserved first and last residue. A D gene is named only where the DNA matches it firmly. Size is omitted from some rows. Given values are once, few, many or a class for expanded clones.

d_call: TRBD2
v_call: TRBV5-1
j_call: TRBJ2-3
clone_size: .
cdr3_nt: TGCGCCAGCAGCCTACTAGCGGAGCACACAGATACGCAGTATTTT
cdr3_aa: CASSLLAEHTDTQYF

d_call: .
v_call: TRBV5-4
j_call: TRBJ1-4
clone_size: once
cdr3_nt: TGTGCCAGCAGCTCAGGGGTCGGGGCAACTAATGAAAAACTGTTTTTT
cdr3_aa: CASSSGVGATNEKLFF

d_call: TRBD2
v_call: TRBV14
j_call: TRBJ2-5
clone_size: once
cdr3_nt: TGTGCCAGCAGCCAAGAGCGCGGGAGGAGAGAGACCCAGTACTTC
cdr3_aa: CASSQERGRRETQYF

d_call: TRBD1
v_call: TRBV28
j_call: TRBJ2-7
clone_size: .
cdr3_nt: TGTGCCAGCAGCCGACAGGGGGAAGGGGACGAGCAGTACTTC
cdr3_aa: CASSRQGEGDEQYF

d_call: TRBD1
v_call: TRBV4-3
j_call: TRBJ2-7
clone_size: .
cdr3_nt: TGCGCCAGCAGCCAAGGGTTCGGGACAGAGACCTACGAGCAGTACTTC
cdr3_aa: CASSQGFGTETYEQYF

d_call: TRBD1
v_call: TRBV7-2
j_call: TRBJ2-4
clone_size: .
cdr3_nt: TGTGCCAAACCGGGGACAGGGTGGAACATTCAGTACTTC
cdr3_aa: CAKPGTGWNIQYF

d_call: TRBD1
v_call: TRBV5-6
j_call: TRBJ2-2
clone_size: .
cdr3_nt: TGTGCCAGCACGACAGGGGCCGGGGAGCTGTTTTTT
cdr3_aa: CASTTGAGELFF

d_call: TRBD2
v_call: TRBV19
j_call: TRBJ2-5
clone_size: .
cdr3_nt: TGTGCCAGTTCGGGACTACCCGGCGGAGAGACCCAGTACTTC
cdr3_aa: CASSGLPGGETQYF

d_call: TRBD1
v_call: TRBV9
j_call: TRBJ2-2
clone_size: .
cdr3_nt: TGTGCCAGCAGCGTAGAGGGACAGGGGGTTGGCACCGGGGCGCTGTTTTTT
cdr3_aa: CASSVEGQGVGTGALFF

d_call: .
v_call: TRBV5-1
j_call: TRBJ1-1
clone_size: .
cdr3_nt: TGCGCCAGCAGTCGGGAGAGAATGAACACTGAAGCTTTCTTT
cdr3_aa: CASSRERMNTEAFF

d_call: .
v_call: TRBV6-6
j_call: TRBJ1-4
clone_size: .
cdr3_nt: TGTGCCAGCGGGGTGGGGAGAGAAGAAAAACTGTTTTTT
cdr3_aa: CASGVGREEKLFF

d_call: .
v_call: TRBV30
j_call: TRBJ1-4
clone_size: .
cdr3_nt: TGTGCCTGGAGTCCCGGGGGACCCGGGGTTGAAAAACTGTTTTTT
cdr3_aa: CAWSPGGPGVEKLFF

d_call: .
v_call: TRBV6-6
j_call: TRBJ2-7
clone_size: .
cdr3_nt: TGTGCCAGCTCCACAGGCTATTACGAGCAGTACTTC
cdr3_aa: CASSTGYYEQYF

d_call: TRBD1
v_call: TRBV7-6
j_call: TRBJ1-2
clone_size: .
cdr3_nt: TGTGCCAGCAGCTTAGCGGAGGAACCGGGACAGCTTGGCTACACCTTC
cdr3_aa: CASSLAEEPGQLGYTF

d_call: .
v_call: TRBV10-3
j_call: TRBJ1-2
clone_size: .
cdr3_nt: TGTGCCATCAGTGCGGGGTTAGGCTATGGCTACACCTTC
cdr3_aa: CAISAGLGYGYTF

d_call: TRBD2
v_call: TRBV13
j_call: TRBJ2-1
clone_size: .
cdr3_nt: TGTGCCAGCAGCGCCTTGCGGGAGGGCCCAAACCCGGAGCAGTTCTTC
cdr3_aa: CASSALREGPNPEQFF

d_call: TRBD1
v_call: TRBV11-2
j_call: TRBJ1-3
clone_size: .
cdr3_nt: TGTGCCAGCAGCTTACAGGGGGTAGTCTCTGGAAACACCATATATTTT
cdr3_aa: CASSLQGVVSGNTIYF

d_call: TRBD2
v_call: TRBV5-4
j_call: TRBJ2-5
clone_size: .
cdr3_nt: TGTGCCAGCAGGCTAGCGGGAGGGCAAGAGACCCAGTACTTC
cdr3_aa: CASRLAGGQETQYF

d_call: .
v_call: TRBV28
j_call: TRBJ2-7
clone_size: few
cdr3_nt: TGTGCCAGCAGTACCGGACAGCTACCCTACGAGCAGTACTTC
cdr3_aa: CASSTGQLPYEQYF

d_call: TRBD1
v_call: TRBV19
j_call: TRBJ2-7
clone_size: .
cdr3_nt: TGTGCCAGTAGGGAGTCCGGGACAGGGGGCGGCGAGCAGTACTTC
cdr3_aa: CASRESGTGGGEQYF

d_call: .
v_call: TRBV11-2
j_call: TRBJ2-7
clone_size: .
cdr3_nt: TGTGCCAGCAGCCCAGGAGGGGTCTACGAGCAGTACTTC
cdr3_aa: CASSPGGVYEQYF

d_call: .
v_call: TRBV9
j_call: TRBJ1-1
clone_size: .
cdr3_nt: TGTGCCAGCAGCGCCCGGCTAGGGACAACTAACACTGAAGCTTTCTTT
cdr3_aa: CASSARLGTTNTEAFF

d_call: .
v_call: TRBV4-2
j_call: TRBJ2-3
clone_size: .
cdr3_nt: TGTGCCAGCAGCCAAGGGGATCGGGGGAGCACAGATACGCAGTATTTT
cdr3_aa: CASSQGDRGSTDTQYF

d_call: TRBD2
v_call: TRBV27
j_call: TRBJ2-7
clone_size: .
cdr3_nt: TGTGCCAGCACCCCGGCGGGACTAGCAAGCTCCTACGAGCAGTACTTC
cdr3_aa: CASTPAGLASSYEQYF

d_call: .
v_call: TRBV30
j_call: TRBJ1-5
clone_size: .
cdr3_nt: TGTGCCTGGAGTTCCACAGAAGGCAATCAGCCCCAGCATTTT
cdr3_aa: CAWSSTEGNQPQHF

d_call: .
v_call: TRBV14
j_call: TRBJ1-2
clone_size: .
cdr3_nt: TGTGCCAGCAGCCCCCTCGGGGTCTATGGCTACACCTTC
cdr3_aa: CASSPLGVYGYTF

d_call: .
v_call: TRBV1
j_call: TRBJ2-3
clone_size: .
cdr3_nt: TGCACCAGCAGCCAAGTGGGGCTAGACACAGATACGCAGTATTTT
cdr3_aa: CTSSQVGLDTDTQYF

d_call: TRBD2
v_call: TRBV4-2
j_call: TRBJ2-5
clone_size: .
cdr3_nt: TGTGCCAGCAGCCAAGTAGCGGGAGTTTTGGGAGAGACCCAGTACTTC
cdr3_aa: CASSQVAGVLGETQYF

d_call: TRBD1
v_call: TRBV10-2
j_call: TRBJ2-2
clone_size: .
cdr3_nt: TGCGCCAGCCGGACAGGGGGGCCAGCCGGGGAGCTGTTTTTT
cdr3_aa: CASRTGGPAGELFF

d_call: .
v_call: TRBV2
j_call: TRBJ2-7
clone_size: .
cdr3_nt: TGTGCCAGTGCGACACAGGTTCGGACCGAGCAGTACTTC
cdr3_aa: CASATQVRTEQYF

d_call: .
v_call: TRBV30
j_call: TRBJ1-1
clone_size: .
cdr3_nt: TGTGCAAGGACAGAGAACACTGAAGCTTTCTTT
cdr3_aa: CARTENTEAFF

d_call: TRBD2
v_call: TRBV6-5
j_call: TRBJ2-2
clone_size: .
cdr3_nt: TGTGCCAGCAGGGCCGGGACTACTAAGACCGGGGAGCTGTTTTTT
cdr3_aa: CASRAGTTKTGELFF

d_call: .
v_call: TRBV28
j_call: TRBJ2-7
clone_size: .
cdr3_nt: TGTGCCAGCAGTTTAAGCGGTGCGCCCTACGAGCAGTACTTC
cdr3_aa: CASSLSGAPYEQYF

d_call: TRBD2
v_call: TRBV5-1
j_call: TRBJ2-1
clone_size: .
cdr3_nt: TGCGCCAGCAGCCCCCAGACTAGCTCCAATGAGCAGTTCTTC
cdr3_aa: CASSPQTSSNEQFF

d_call: TRBD1
v_call: TRBV7-9
j_call: TRBJ2-1
clone_size: .
cdr3_nt: TGTGCCAGCAGCATCTGGGGGACAGTCACTAATGAGCAGTTCTTC
cdr3_aa: CASSIWGTVTNEQFF

d_call: .
v_call: TRBV27
j_call: TRBJ2-7
clone_size: .
cdr3_nt: TGTGCCAGCAGTTTGCTAGTCGACTCCTACGAGCAGTACTTC
cdr3_aa: CASSLLVDSYEQYF

d_call: TRBD2
v_call: TRBV27
j_call: TRBJ2-1
clone_size: few
cdr3_nt: TGTGCCAGCAGTTTTGTCGGCGGGAGCTCCTACAATGAGCAGTTCTTC
cdr3_aa: CASSFVGGSSYNEQFF

d_call: .
v_call: TRBV30
j_call: TRBJ1-5
clone_size: .
cdr3_nt: TGTGCCTGGAGCGAAGGGGCAGGGCACCATCAGCCCCAGCATTTT
cdr3_aa: CAWSEGAGHHQPQHF

d_call: .
v_call: TRBV29-1
j_call: TRBJ2-7
clone_size: .
cdr3_nt: TGCAGCGCCTGTGGGCTATTCTCCTACGAGCAGTACTTC
cdr3_aa: CSACGLFSYEQYF

d_call: TRBD1
v_call: TRBV10-3
j_call: TRBJ1-5
clone_size: .
cdr3_nt: TGTGCCATCAGTGAGACAGGGGGCAATCAGCCCCAGCATTTT
cdr3_aa: CAISETGGNQPQHF

d_call: TRBD1
v_call: TRBV7-9
j_call: TRBJ2-1
clone_size: .
cdr3_nt: TGTGCCAGCAGCCCAATAACCGGGACAGAGAACTACAATGAGCAGTTCTTC
cdr3_aa: CASSPITGTENYNEQFF

d_call: TRBD1
v_call: TRBV5-1
j_call: TRBJ2-3
clone_size: .
cdr3_nt: TGCGCCAGCAGCTTGGCGACAGGGTCGAGTACGCAGTATTTT
cdr3_aa: CASSLATGSSTQYF

d_call: .
v_call: TRBV7-8
j_call: TRBJ1-1
clone_size: .
cdr3_nt: TGTGCCAGCAGCTGGGCACAGAACACTGAAGCTTTCTTT
cdr3_aa: CASSWAQNTEAFF

d_call: .
v_call: TRBV19
j_call: TRBJ1-5
clone_size: .
cdr3_nt: TGTGCCAGTAGTATAGGAGGGGTGGGGGCATATCAGCCCCAGCATTTT
cdr3_aa: CASSIGGVGAYQPQHF

d_call: TRBD2
v_call: TRBV9
j_call: TRBJ2-7
clone_size: .
cdr3_nt: TGTGCCAGCAGCCCTGGGAGACTAGCCAACGAGCAGTACTTC
cdr3_aa: CASSPGRLANEQYF

d_call: TRBD1
v_call: TRBV7-2
j_call: TRBJ2-7
clone_size: once
cdr3_nt: TGTGCCAGCAGCTATATTTGGGGGGACAGGACTTACTTC
cdr3_aa: CASSYIWGDRTYF

d_call: .
v_call: TRBV10-3
j_call: TRBJ2-7
clone_size: .
cdr3_nt: TGTGCCGCCCGCACGGTCACCTCCGAGACAGGAAGGTCCTACGAGCAGTACTTC
cdr3_aa: CAARTVTSETGRSYEQYF

d_call: .
v_call: TRBV27
j_call: TRBJ2-7
clone_size: .
cdr3_nt: TGTGCCAGCAGTCCCCGGACAGCTTCCTACGAGCAGTACTTC
cdr3_aa: CASSPRTASYEQYF

d_call: TRBD1
v_call: TRBV7-9
j_call: TRBJ1-5
clone_size: .
cdr3_nt: TGTGCCAGCAGCCCTAGGGGGCAGGGAGGCAATCAGCCCCAGCATTTT
cdr3_aa: CASSPRGQGGNQPQHF

d_call: .
v_call: TRBV30
j_call: TRBJ2-1
clone_size: .
cdr3_nt: TGTGCCTGGAGTCAGGACAATGAGCAGTTCTTC
cdr3_aa: CAWSQDNEQFF

d_call: TRBD1
v_call: TRBV30
j_call: TRBJ2-7
clone_size: .
cdr3_nt: TGTGCCTGGAACCCCATGGGTGACAGGGGGGGCCACGAGCAGTACTTC
cdr3_aa: CAWNPMGDRGGHEQYF

d_call: TRBD1
v_call: TRBV11-3
j_call: TRBJ2-6
clone_size: .
cdr3_nt: TGTGCCAGCAGCTCCCGGGACAGGGTCTCCGGGGCCAACGTCCTGACTTTC
cdr3_aa: CASSSRDRVSGANVLTF

d_call: TRBD2
v_call: TRBV27
j_call: TRBJ2-1
clone_size: .
cdr3_nt: TGTGCCAGCAGTGCCAAGAGCGGACTAGCGGGATTCCCTCAGGTTCGGAATGAGCAGTTCTTC
cdr3_aa: CASSAKSGLAGFPQVRNEQFF

d_call: .
v_call: TRBV5-1
j_call: TRBJ1-2
clone_size: .
cdr3_nt: TGCGCCAGCAGCTTGGGCCAGGGCGTCTATGGCTACACCTTC
cdr3_aa: CASSLGQGVYGYTF

d_call: .
v_call: TRBV5-4
j_call: TRBJ2-1
clone_size: .
cdr3_nt: TGTGCCAGCAGCTTGGAATCGGGAGCCTACAATGAGCAGTTCTTC
cdr3_aa: CASSLESGAYNEQFF